Here is one T cell receptor beta chain with its context. No antigen is known for it. A read error is likely here: a far larger clone is one base away. Because it lacks the conserved phenylalanine or tryptophan at the end, this CDR3 is likely a read error. The source of the sample is a study of regulatory T cells in long-lasting Graves disease. Overall study results and limits: Among samples with persistent disease, TRBV28, TRBJ1-2 and TRBJ2-5 were favored.

The CDR3 is 15 amino acids. Germline V gives CDR1 SNHLY, CDR2 FYNNEI. Trimming took 6 bases from V and 10 from J; bases not matched to a gene: 10. The time point was: newly diagnosed GD, antithyroid drugs for less than 3 months. Preparation of the TCR library used RNA extracted from PBMCs. Combining iRepertoire HTBI primers with Arm-PCR of CDR3 regions, the authors built TCR beta libraries. Original processing methods: About 62 TRBV and 11 to 15 TRBJ segments were identified across samples. From the multiplex PCR reads, TCRdb called clonotypes with MiXCR, one entry per CDR3 protein. For this entry, the V and J calls and clone size follow TCRdb and not the study's own pipeline. The sample lists about 460,000 distinct CDR3 sequences, 14% occurring once. These data are also associated with another study on T cells in Graves' hyperthyroidism and ophthalmopathy.

The sequence derives from a woman in her forties or fifties with Graves disease. The starting material was peripheral blood mononuclear cells (PBMCs), obtained at new diagnosis, from a patient treated with antithyroid drugs. The rearrangement joins TRBV2 to TRBJ2-2; TRBD2 matches 11 bases. The CDR3 region has the DNA TGTGCCAGCAGGACTAGCGGGACCCCCCCGAAGGAGCTGTTTTCT. It translates to CASRTSGTPPKELFS.